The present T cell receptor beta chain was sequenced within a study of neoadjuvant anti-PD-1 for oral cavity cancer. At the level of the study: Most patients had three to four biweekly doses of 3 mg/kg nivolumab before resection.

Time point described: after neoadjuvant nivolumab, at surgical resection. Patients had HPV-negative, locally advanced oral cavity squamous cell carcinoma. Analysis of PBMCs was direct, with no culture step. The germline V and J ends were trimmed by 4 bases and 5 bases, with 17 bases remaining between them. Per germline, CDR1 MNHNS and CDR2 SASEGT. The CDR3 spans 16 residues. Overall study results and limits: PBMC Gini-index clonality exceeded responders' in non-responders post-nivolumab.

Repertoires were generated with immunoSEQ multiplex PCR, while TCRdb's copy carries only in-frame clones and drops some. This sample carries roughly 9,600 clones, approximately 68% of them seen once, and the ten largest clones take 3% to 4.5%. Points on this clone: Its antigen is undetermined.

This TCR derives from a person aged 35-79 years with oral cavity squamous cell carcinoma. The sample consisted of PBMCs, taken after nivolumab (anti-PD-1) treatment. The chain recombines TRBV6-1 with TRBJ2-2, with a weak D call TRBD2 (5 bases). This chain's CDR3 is CASSGWGAPRTGELFF. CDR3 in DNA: TGTGCCAGCAGTGGCTGGGGAGCCCCTCGGACCGGGGAGCTGTTTTTT.